A single sample gave rise to the 5 T cell receptor beta chains below, sequenced in a study of T cell repertoires in cytomegalovirus infection. One entry per CDR3 protein, called by TCRdb with MiXCR from the reads. This table has roughly 200,000 distinct CDR3 sequences, about a sixth appearing once. Sequenced sample: CD8+ T cells from PBMCs. These receptors were taken from a human donor in good health (CMV status not recorded). Some clones in this sample may be carry-over from other donors' samples.

This clonotype occurred a few times. This chain connects TRBV6-2 or TRBV6-3 to TRBJ1-1; TRBD1 matches 8 bases. Germline lookup yields CDR1 MNHEY and CDR2 SVGEGT. CDR3 length equals 15 residues. Germline trimming cut 0 bases from V and 7 bases from J; bases unmatched to any gene: 7. CDR3 in DNA: TGTGCCAGCAGTTACTCTTCGCAGGGGGCAAATGAAGCTTTCTTT. Translation: CASSYSSQGANEAFF.

The rearrangement joins TRBV6-1 to TRBJ1-5; 7 bases line up with TRBD1. Germline CDR1 MNHNS, CDR2 SASEGT. The CDR3 is 14 residues long. V lost 5 bases and J lost 4; bases outside the gene matches: 5. CDR3 bases: TGTGCCAGCAGTCAGACAGGGTTTAATCAGCCCCAGCATTTT. Encoded protein: CASSQTGFNQPQHF.

This sequence joins TRBV12-3 or TRBV12-4 and TRBJ1-2; D is perhaps TRBD1 (6 bases). The CDR3 runs 15 residues. Deletions cut 6 bases from V and 5 bases from J, with 19 bases between. The CDR3 sequence: CASRPNQGQGYGYTF. The CDR3 nucleotides are TGTGCCAGCAGACCCAACCAGGGGCAGGGGTATGGCTACACCTTC.

V and J are TRBV6-5 and TRBJ2-7; 8 nucleotides match TRBD2. Germline V gives CDR1 MNHEY, CDR2 SVGAGI. CDR3 size: 14 residues. Trimming removed 10 bases from V and 4 bases from J; junction bases left unmatched: 12. CDR3: CATGEDGGDYEQYF. The CDR3 coding sequence is TGTGCCACCGGAGAGGACGGGGGGGATTACGAGCAGTACTTC.

The CDR3 bases are TGCAGTGCTAGAGAGGCCCAGGGGAGCAATCAGCCCCAGCATTTT. It translates to CSAREAQGSNQPQHF. V gene TRBV20-1 combines with J gene TRBJ1-5, with a weak D call TRBD1 (6 bases). V lost 0 bases and J 1 base, leaving 10 bases between the germline ends. The CDR3 has 15 residues. Germline-derived CDR1 and CDR2 are DFQATT and SNEGSKA (reference sequence).